This T cell receptor (beta chain) was recorded in a study of technical replicates of blood from a few donors. The CDR3 contains 16 residues. CDR1 is SGDLS and CDR2 is YYNGEE in the germline V gene. Trimming took off 4 bases at V and 0 bases at J, with 11 bases between the two ends. This table comes from immunoSEQ multiplex PCR, and its TCRdb copy is limited to in-frame clones, with some not included. The sample holds some 47,000 clones, approximately 90% seen once. The origin of this receptor is a human donor in good health. Some clones in this sample may be carry-over from other donors' samples. The specimen sequenced was PBMCs. The V call is TRBV9, the J call TRBJ1-6; tentatively, D is TRBD1 (6 bases). The CDR3 protein is CASSQDSSSYNSPLHF. The CDR3, as DNA: TGTGCCAGCAGCCAGGACAGTAGCTCCTATAATTCACCCCTCCACTTT.